The TCR beta chain described here comes from a study of long-term antiretroviral therapy in people with HIV. Sequencing used immunoSEQ v3.0 at survey level. Sequencing was performed with immunoSEQ multiplex PCR; in TCRdb, only in-frame clones are kept and a portion is missing. This table holds approximately 27,000 clones, approximately 92% found once. Unmatched junction bases numbered 9, after V lost 6 bases and J lost 9 bases. CDR3 length: 15 amino acids. Germline CDR1 and CDR2: WNHNN and SYGVQD (reference sequence). This clone is a singleton in its sample. Source: unsorted PBMCs, taken about 5.5 years after starting antiretroviral therapy. The chain is built from TRBV10-1 and TRBJ2-1; 12 bases are a match to TRBD1. The sequence derives from a woman between 40 and 55 years old with HIV. CDR3 amino acids: CASSPGTGGTGEQFF. CDR3 DNA: TGCGCCAGCAGCCCCGGGACAGGGGGCACGGGTGAGCAGTTCTTC.